Shown below are 12 T cell receptor beta chains from a single sample sequenced in a study of blood T cell repertoires in COVID-19. Sequencing used immunoSEQ multiplex PCR; TCRdb keeps in-frame clones, though not all of them. The table records fewer than 300,000 clones, around 81% of them present only once. Sequencing was performed on peripheral blood. These receptors were obtained from a person aged 65-85 years with COVID-19, enrolled during active disease.

V usage is TRBV28 and J usage is TRBJ1-5; a weak D match, TRBD1 (5 bases). CDR1 MDHEN and CDR2 SYDVKM come from the germline V gene. V dropped 6 bases and J dropped 6 bases, with 12 bases sitting between them. The CDR3 runs to 13 residues. The CDR3 reads CASRMGGGQPQHF. The CDR3 nucleotides are TGTGCCAGCAGAATGGGGGGGGGTCAGCCCCAGCATTTT.

The chain has TRBV27 and TRBJ2-2; the D is unclear. CDR1 and CDR2 from the germline V gene are MNHEY and SMNVEV (reference sequence). Trimming left V 1 base short and J 0 bases short, with 6 bases between. This CDR3 comprises 15 residues. Here the CDR3 reads CASSLFGANTGELFF. The CDR3, as DNA: TGTGCCAGCAGTTTATTCGGTGCGAACACCGGGGAGCTGTTTTTT.

This chain uses TRBV30 with TRBJ2-5; D call uncertain. With 5 bases removed from V and 0 bases from J, the gap between germline ends came to 7 bases. CDR3 size: 12 residues. The germline CDR1 and CDR2 sequences are GTSNPN and SVGIG (reference sequence). DNA of the CDR3: TGTGCCTGGCTTAGAGACCAAGAGACCCAGTACTTC. Its protein product is CAWLRDQETQYF.

This clone was counted a single time. The V gene is TRBV5-4, the J gene TRBJ1-3; a possible D gene is TRBD1 (5 bases). The V gene lost 0 bases and the J gene lost 4 bases, with 11 bases spanning the gap. The CDR3 covers 15 residues. Germline-derived CDR1 and CDR2 are SGHNT and YYREEE (reference sequence). The CDR3 spells CASSLVGGSGNTIYF. Written as DNA, the CDR3 is TGTGCCAGCAGCTTGGTCGGGGGTTCAGGAAACACCATATATTTT.

This clone was recorded once. This chain connects TRBV4-1 to TRBJ2-5, with 14 bases that match TRBD2. The length of the CDR3 is 17 residues. Trimming at V came to 4 bases and at J to 4 bases, leaving 8 bases not matched to a gene. The germline V gene encodes CDR1 MGHRA and CDR2 YSYEKL. The CDR3 DNA is TGCGCCAGCAGCCTCCAGTCGGGACTAGCGGGAGTAGAGACCCAGTACTTC. Protein: CASSLQSGLAGVETQYF.

This clone was picked up one time. The chain recombines TRBV9 with TRBJ2-2; a possible D gene is TRBD2 (6 bases). This CDR3 contains 17 residues. Germline values: CDR1 SGDLS, CDR2 YYNGEE. V lost 0 bases, J lost 7 bases, and 19 bases lay in between. CDR3 sequence: CASSVEKPTGEYGELFF. The CDR3 DNA reads TGTGCCAGCAGCGTAGAGAAACCGACGGGGGAGTACGGGGAGCTGTTTTTT.

The chain employs TRBV7-3 and TRBJ1-5; D might be TRBD1 (6 bases). Germline CDR1 is SGHTA and CDR2 is FQGTGA. Trimming cost V 5 bases and J 6 bases, with 11 bases left between them. The CDR3 extends over 13 amino acids. The CDR3 loop reads CASSHRVSQPQHF. The CDR3 bases are TGTGCCAGCAGCCACAGGGTAAGTCAGCCCCAGCATTTT. The entire variable domain, with the rest obtained from reference TRBV7-3 and TRBJ1-5, is as follows: GAGVSQTPSNKVTEKGKYVELRCDPISGHTALYWYRQSLGQGPEFLIYFQGTGAADDSGLPNDRFFAVRPEGSVSTLKIQRTERGDSAVYLCASSHRVSQPQHFGDGTRLSIL.

DNA of the CDR3: TGTGCCAGTAGTTACCGGACTAGCGGCGAGCAGTACTTC. Encoded protein: CASSYRTSGEQYF. The chain recombines TRBV19 with TRBJ2-7, with 10 bases matching TRBD2. This CDR3 spans 13 amino acids. V shed 5 bases, J shed 6 bases, and the junction held 4 bases outside the gene matches. Per the germline V gene, CDR1 is LNHDA and CDR2 is SQIVND (reference sequence).

The genes are TRBV5-1 and TRBJ1-3, with D perhaps matching TRBD1 (5 bases). Germline lookup yields CDR1 SGHRS and CDR2 YFSETQ. The CDR3 sequence is 16 residues long. V was cut by 2 bases and J by 1 base, with 13 bases left in between. The DNA for the CDR3 is TGCGCCAGCAGCTTTGCAAGCAGGGATTCTGGAAACACCATATATTTT. As protein: CASSFASRDSGNTIYF.

V usage is TRBV7-3 and J usage is TRBJ1-6; weak D call: TRBD1 (5 bases). CDR1 and CDR2 from the germline V gene are SGHTA and FQGTGA. Trimming removed 2 bases at V and 3 bases at J, with 5 bases between. The CDR3 length is 14 residues. CDR3 region: CASSLDSYNSPLHF. In DNA, the CDR3 is TGTGCCAGCAGCTTAGACAGCTATAATTCACCCCTCCACTTT.

V gene TRBV7-2 combines with J gene TRBJ2-2; TRBD1 agrees at 10 bases. Germline values: CDR1 SGHTA, CDR2 FQGNSA. The junction had 8 bases not matched to a gene; V was cut back by 1 base and J by 6 bases. CDR3 length equals 17 residues. Written as DNA, the CDR3 is TGTGCCAGCAGCTTAGTTACGACAGGGGGCTTGGCCGGGGAGCTGTTTTTT. This gives the protein CASSLVTTGGLAGELFF.

Only a few counts were recorded for this clone. This chain connects TRBV5-6 to TRBJ1-2; 8 bases are shared with TRBD1. The CDR3 is 17 amino acids. Germline V gene sequence: CDR1 SGHDT, CDR2 YYEEEE. V lost 0 bases, J lost 6 bases, and 13 bases stayed unmatched. CDR3 nucleotides: TGTGCCAGCAGCTTGGATAGACAGGGGCCTTATACAGATGGCTACACCTTC. Amino acids: CASSLDRQGPYTDGYTF. Full variable domain (outside the CDR3, taken from reference TRBV5-6 and TRBJ1-2): DAGVTQSPTHLIKTRGQQVTLRCSPKSGHDTVSWYQQALGQGPQFIFQYYEEEERQRGNFPDRFSGHQFPNYSSELNVNALLLGDSALYLCASSLDRQGPYTDGYTFGSGTRLTVV.